Listed here are 12 T cell receptor beta chains from one sample, sequenced in a study of cytomegalovirus exposure and HLA in healthy donors. Sequencing used immunoSEQ multiplex PCR; TCRdb keeps in-frame clones, though not all of them. Altogether 100,000 to 150,000 clones are present, about nine tenths being singletons, with the ten largest covering 2%. Sequencing used PBMCs. Receptor source: a woman younger than 35 in good health and CMV-seronegative.

The genes are TRBV5-6 and TRBJ1-5; TRBD1 matches 9 bases. This CDR3 contains 14 residues. Germline lookup yields CDR1 SGHDT and CDR2 YYEEEE. With V trimmed by 3 bases and J by 3 bases, 1 base remained unmatched. CDR3: CASSWTGDNQPQHF. The CDR3 nucleotides are TGTGCCAGCAGCTGGACAGGGGACAATCAGCCCCAGCATTTT.

The chain is built from TRBV14 and TRBJ1-4; D is uncertain. This CDR3 region has 13 residues. Germline V lookup: CDR1 SGHDN, CDR2 FVKESK. V shed 4 bases and J shed 3 bases, with 6 bases lying between them. DNA for the CDR3: TGTGCCAGCAGCCTTTCCGCTAATGAAAAACTGTTTTTT. Translated, it gives CASSLSANEKLFF.

The rearrangement uses TRBV5-6 and TRBJ2-1; D call uncertain. The CDR3 consists of 13 residues. V gave up 0 bases and J gave up 7 bases, with 8 bases separating them. CDR1 SGHDT and CDR2 YYEEEE come from the germline V gene. CDR3 region: CASSLGLANEQFF. The DNA of the CDR3 is TGTGCCAGCAGCTTGGGACTTGCTAATGAGCAGTTCTTC.

The gene calls are TRBV28 and TRBJ1-1, with a weak D call TRBD1 (5 bases). With 6 bases removed from V and 5 bases from J, the gap between germline ends came to 19 bases. The germline V gene encodes CDR1 MDHEN and CDR2 SYDVKM. The CDR3 consists of 15 residues. This CDR3 is CASSSLGGSGTEAFF. CDR3 DNA: TGTGCCAGCAGCTCACTCGGGGGGTCGGGTACTGAAGCTTTCTTT.

This chain links TRBV19 with TRBJ2-1; D call uncertain. This CDR3 has 13 amino acids. Germline lookup yields CDR1 LNHDA and CDR2 SQIVND (reference sequence). V was cut by 1 base and J by 7 bases, with 8 bases left in between. The CDR3 loop reads CASSIGVGNEQFF. CDR3 sequence (DNA): TGTGCCAGTAGTATAGGAGTCGGGAATGAGCAGTTCTTC.

The chain couples TRBV2 to TRBJ2-5; D possibly corresponds to TRBD1 (5 bases). Trimming removed 6 bases from V and 7 bases from J, with 15 bases in between. Looked up from germline, CDR1 is SNHLY and CDR2 is FYNNEI. The CDR3 loop spans 13 amino acids. The CDR3 loop reads CASRLSYQGTQYF. DNA for the CDR3: TGTGCCAGCAGGCTGAGCTACCAGGGGACCCAGTACTTC.

The chain links TRBV19 to TRBJ2-7; TRBD2 matches 9 bases. This CDR3 spans 15 amino acids. With V trimmed by 5 bases and J by 2 bases, 7 bases remained unmatched. Germline CDR1 is LNHDA and CDR2 is SQIVND (reference sequence). CDR3 coding DNA: TGTGCCAGTAGTCCTGGGACTAGCTATCCCTACGAGCAGTACTTC. Translating it yields CASSPGTSYPYEQYF.

The J gene is TRBJ2-1, the V gene TRBV25-1, with D unclear. From germline, CDR1 is MGHDK and CDR2 SYGVNS. The CDR3 length is 15 residues. V was pared by 7 bases and J by 8 bases, with 21 bases between. CDR3 sequence reads: CASTGLSDGDDEQFF. The CDR3 DNA reads as TGTGCCAGCACCGGGTTGAGTGACGGTGACGATGAGCAGTTCTTC.

The CDR3 DNA follows: TGCAGCGCCGGTACTGGAAACACCATATATTTT. Its translation: CSAGTGNTIYF. The V call is TRBV29-1, the J call TRBJ1-3; unclear D gene. The length of the CDR3 is 11 residues. The V end was cut by 7 bases, the J end by 2 bases, with 6 bases between. CDR1 SQVTM and CDR2 ANQGSEA come from the germline V gene. Filled out from reference TRBV29-1 and TRBJ1-3, the complete variable domain reads SAVISQKPSRDICQRGTSLTIQCQVDSQVTMMFWYRQQPGQSLTLIATANQGSEATYESGFVIDKFPISRPNLTFSTLTVSNMSPEDSSIYLCSAGTGNTIYFGEGSWLTVV.

This clone occurred a few times. The chain joins TRBV7-2 to TRBJ2-7; 9 bases fit TRBD2. Germline-derived CDR1 and CDR2 are SGHTA and FQGNSA. This CDR3 is 15 amino acids long. The V and J ends lost 7 bases and 1 base, in that order; junction bases with no gene match: 8. The CDR3 DNA is TGTGCCAGCACTCAGTCAGCGGGAGGATCCTACGAGCAGTACTTC. This codes for CASTQSAGGSYEQYF.

This chain connects TRBV25-1 to TRBJ1-2; D perhaps matches TRBD1 (5 bases). Germline V gene data show CDR1 as MGHDK and CDR2 as SYGVNS. Between the trimmed V and J ends, which lost 3 bases and 4 bases, there was a span of 9 bases. The CDR3 spans 13 residues. CDR3 nucleotide sequence: TGTGCCAGCAGTGATGGGGCGCTCTATGGCTACACCTTC. This encodes CASSDGALYGYTF.

This rearrangement joins TRBV6-5 to TRBJ1-5, with D perhaps matching TRBD1 (6 bases). CDR1 is MNHEY, CDR2 SVGAGI, per germline. CDR3 length: 14 residues. V was shortened by 7 bases and J by 3 bases, with 13 bases between the two germline ends. Here the CDR3 reads CASIEQGSNQPQHF. DNA of the CDR3: TGTGCCAGCATCGAACAGGGTTCCAATCAGCCCCAGCATTTT.